This TCR beta chain came from a study of OX40 agonist ivuxolimab in advanced cancers. The CDR3 is made up of 11 amino acids. In germline, CDR1 is DFQATT, CDR2 SNEGSKA (reference sequence). V was clipped by 0 bases and J by 10 bases, with 10 bases between them. The method was immunoSEQ multiplex PCR; TCRdb's version includes in-frame clones alone and lacks a portion of them. The table has 150,000 to 180,000 clones, roughly 94% seen once. The rearrangement uses TRBV20-1 and TRBJ2-7; D not resolved. The specimen was CD4+ or CD8+ T cells sorted from blood, collected in a trial of the OX40 agonist ivuxolimab. This receptor was identified in an adult with an advanced solid tumor such as melanoma, head and neck, liver or kidney cancer. CDR3: CSARDGRSQYF. In DNA, the CDR3 is TGCAGTGCTAGAGATGGGCGGTCTCAGTACTTC.